The following is a T cell receptor beta chain sequence with its context. It lacks a known antigen. Taken from the germline V gene, the CDR1 and CDR2 loops are LGHNA and YNFKEQ. Spanning cysteine to phenylalanine, the CDR3 consists of 17 amino acids. The nucleotide record is missing. From each donor, a roughly 2.3 ml peripheral blood sample was collected into PAXgene tubes and stored at -80 degrees C. Without any T cell sorting, total RNA was extracted from whole blood using the PAXgene blood miRNA kit on an automated QIAcube. Peripheral blood from monozygotic twin pairs, either concordant or discordant for inflammatory bowel disease, underwent deep TCRalpha and TCRbeta repertoire profiling that used unique molecular barcoding. Smoking habits were recorded for all twin pairs, with individuals classified as current, former or never smokers. Libraries were prepared through 5' RACE. For each TCR library, approximately 3,700 ng of total RNA was used. For each sample, cDNA synthesis was carried out in eight separate reactions using SMARTScribe reverse transcriptase. During cDNA synthesis, template switching introduced unique molecular identifiers that contained a 6-nucleotide sample barcode. TCRalpha and TCRbeta cDNA was amplified by two nested PCRs of approximately 17 and 9 cycles, with bead purification after each PCR. Before amplification, the cDNA was both treated with uracil DNA-glycosylase and purified with the QIAquick PCR purification kit. The second PCR added Illumina TruSeq-compatible adapters along with sample-specific barcodes. Library quality and concentration were assessed using TapeStation and Qubit, and about 5 ng of each library was pooled. Sequencing of pooled libraries was carried out on an Illumina HiSeq2500 single-index Rapid Run using 2 x 100 bp reads and custom sequencing primers. The authors' pipeline ran thus. MiGEC version 1.2.6 was used for UMI-based consensus assembly, which corrected PCR and sequencing errors. MiXCR version 2.1.1 was used for V(D)J alignment, clonotype assembly and CDR3 extraction. To normalise gene usage, clonotype sharing and MAIT/NKT TCR abundance, the analysis used the top 1000, 10 000 and 20 000 clonotypes per sample. Diversity was computed as the inverse Simpson index with the vegan R package after downsampling to 27 000 UMIs. Paired Mann-Whitney U tests on discordant twin pairs were used, with Benjamini-Hochberg multiple-testing correction. After the reads were reprocessed by TCRdb, one entry was made per CDR3 protein sequence, with no DNA. The V and J calls and clone size come from TCRdb's table, not from the authors' own analysis. The table held for this sample gives 110,000 or so distinct CDR3 sequences. In total, the top ten clones hold over 10% of the sample.

This entry comes from a study of monozygotic twins with inflammatory bowel disease (dated by TCRdb to the late 2010s). Background for the entire study: The complete study included about 28 monozygotic twin pairs: 19 IBD-discordant Danish pairs and nine German pairs, of which four were IBD-concordant and five were IBD-discordant. Disease-associated traits were sought mainly through comparisons between IBD patients and their genetically identical healthy co-twins within discordant pairs. Each individual had, on average, about 151 000 unique TCRalpha sequences and 181 000 unique TCRbeta sequences available for analysis.

What the research found in general, with its limitations: Because patients were on differing immunosuppressive treatments, the repertoires may have picked up extra background noise and inter-individual variability. Distinction between different T cell subtypes could not be achieved in the analysis. No single strong signal or clonotype linked to IBD turned up in the results, so the idea that one exists was not supported. Fewer clonotypes were shared with other individuals by IBD patients than by healthy twins, most markedly in patients showing signs of disease activity. Repertoire similarity did not differ between concordant and discordant twins, possibly due to limited statistical power. A decrease in TCRbeta repertoire diversity, as measured by inverse Simpson index, was observed in IBD patients compared with their healthy co-twins.

This sequence was found in a human donor with ulcerative colitis or Crohn's disease, or a healthy co-twin of an affected twin (not recorded which). The chain joins TRBV4-2 to TRBJ1-5. The source material was blood. The CDR3 region has the sequence CASSQGRRQGHDQPQHF.